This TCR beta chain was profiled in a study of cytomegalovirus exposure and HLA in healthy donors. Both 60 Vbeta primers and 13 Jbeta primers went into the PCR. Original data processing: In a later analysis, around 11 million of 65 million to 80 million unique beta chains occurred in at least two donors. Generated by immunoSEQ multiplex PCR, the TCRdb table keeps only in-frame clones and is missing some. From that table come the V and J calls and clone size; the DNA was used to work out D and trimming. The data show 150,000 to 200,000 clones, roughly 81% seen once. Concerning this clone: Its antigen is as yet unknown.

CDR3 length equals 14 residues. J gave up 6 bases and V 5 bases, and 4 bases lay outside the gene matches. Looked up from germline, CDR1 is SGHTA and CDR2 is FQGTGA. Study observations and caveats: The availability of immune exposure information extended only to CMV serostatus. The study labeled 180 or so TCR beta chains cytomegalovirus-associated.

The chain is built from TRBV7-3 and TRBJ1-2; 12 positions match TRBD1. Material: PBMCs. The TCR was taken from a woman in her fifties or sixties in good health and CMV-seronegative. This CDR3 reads CASSPGTGGDGYTF. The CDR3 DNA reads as TGTGCCAGCAGCCCGGGGACAGGGGGCGATGGCTACACCTTC.